The rows below give T cell receptor beta chains drawn from one sample of a study of shared clonotypes between healthy human individuals. Clones were read by immunoSEQ multiplex PCR, and TCRdb kept only the in-frame ones, dropping some. This sample has about 980,000 clones, with around three quarters found just once. The material sequenced was memory CD4+ T cells sorted from blood. The receptors originated from a man aged 18 to 29 in good health. The CDR3 runs from the conserved cysteine through the conserved F or W. The D gene is left open where the match is weak. Clone size, where shown, is once, few, many, or a class for clones that have expanded.

>-|TRBV15|TRBJ1-6|-
CATSTSFIGNSPLHF
TGTGCCACCAGCACGAGCTTCATTGGGAATTCACCCCTCCACTTT
>-|TRBV5-1|TRBJ2-1|TRBD1
CASSLQYETGSEQFF
TGCGCCAGCAGCTTACAATACGAGACAGGGAGTGAGCAGTTCTTC
>once|TRBV10-3|TRBJ2-1|TRBD2
CAISDSGGEEQFF
TGTGCCATCAGTGATAGCGGGGGGGAGGAGCAGTTCTTC
>-|TRBV6-5|TRBJ2-7|-
CASSLQGLGNEQYF
TGTGCCAGCAGTTTGCAGGGGCTCGGAAACGAGCAGTACTTC
>-|TRBV2|TRBJ2-7|-
CASTNRQTIVYEQYF
TGTGCCAGCACAAACCGACAGACCATCGTCTACGAGCAGTACTTC
>-|TRBV6-1|TRBJ2-5|-
CASSAEFQETQYF
TGTGCCAGCAGTGCAGAGTTCCAAGAGACCCAGTACTTC
>-|TRBV5-1|TRBJ2-7|-
CASKVTADPKTYEQYF
TGCGCCAGCAAGGTGACCGCGGACCCGAAAACCTACGAGCAGTACTTC
>-|TRBV2|TRBJ2-7|-
CASSQDRNYEQYF
TGTGCCAGCAGCCAAGACAGGAACTACGAGCAGTACTTC
>-|TRBV5-1|TRBJ1-1|-
CASSLDSTEAFF
TGCGCCAGCAGCCTGGACAGCACTGAAGCTTTCTTT
>once|TRBV27|TRBJ1-3|-
CASRNINAGNTIYF
TGTGCCAGCAGAAACATAAACGCTGGAAACACCATATATTTT
>-|TRBV30|TRBJ2-5|-
CAWSLAGGGQETQYF
TGTGCCTGGAGTTTGGCAGGGGGGGGCCAAGAGACCCAGTACTTC
>-|TRBV30|TRBJ2-7|TRBD1
CAWNLQGPTYEQYF
TGTGCCTGGAACCTACAGGGGCCTACTTACGAGCAGTACTTC
>-|TRBV27|TRBJ1-2|TRBD1
CASREADRGKGGYTF
TGTGCCAGCAGAGAGGCGGACAGGGGGAAGGGTGGCTACACCTTC
>-|TRBV11-2|TRBJ2-1|-
CASSLDRRSYNEQFF
TGTGCCAGCAGCTTAGATCGGAGATCCTACAATGAGCAGTTCTTC
>-|TRBV9|TRBJ2-1|-
CASTFNLDSYNEQFF
TGTGCCAGCACCTTTAATCTCGACTCCTACAATGAGCAGTTCTTC
>-|TRBV29-1|TRBJ1-1|-
CSVEGDNGGRTEAFF
TGCAGCGTTGAGGGCGACAATGGGGGACGTACTGAAGCTTTCTTT
>-|TRBV7-7|TRBJ2-5|TRBD2
CASSYTSGEQETQYF
TGTGCTAGCAGCTACACTAGCGGGGAGCAAGAGACCCAGTACTTC
>-|TRBV7-6|TRBJ2-2|-
CASSLPTGELFF
TGTGCCAGCAGCTTACCCACCGGGGAGCTGTTTTTT
>many|TRBV10-3|TRBJ2-1|TRBD1
CAISESGGRGHYNEQFF
TGTGCCATCAGTGAGTCGGGGGGCAGGGGGCATTACAATGAGCAGTTCTTC
>-|TRBV15|TRBJ1-1|-
CATTPGRVSTEAFF
TGTGCCACCACCCCAGGACGGGTGAGCACTGAAGCTTTCTTT
>-|TRBV2|TRBJ1-2|-
CASGESYGYTF
TGTGCCAGCGGCGAGAGCTATGGCTACACCTTC
>once|TRBV25-1|TRBJ1-2|TRBD1
CASSEYEGGGYGYTF
TGTGCCAGCAGTGAATACGAAGGGGGCGGCTATGGCTACACCTTC
>-|TRBV5-6|TRBJ1-2|-
CASRQTNTNYGYTF
TGTGCCAGCAGACAGACAAACACTAACTATGGCTACACCTTC
>-|TRBV15|TRBJ2-7|TRBD2
CATSRDRGGSYEQYF
TGTGCCACCAGCAGAGATCGGGGGGGCTCCTACGAGCAGTACTTC
>-|TRBV30|TRBJ1-5|-
CAWSPGIQPQHF
TGTGCCTGGAGTCCGGGAATCCAGCCCCAGCATTTT
>-|TRBV6-6|TRBJ1-5|TRBD1
CASSATGGGNQPQHF
TGTGCCAGCAGTGCCACAGGGGGCGGCAATCAGCCCCAGCATTTT
>-|TRBV18|TRBJ1-5|TRBD1
CASSIQGSSQPQHF
TGTGCCAGCTCAATACAGGGGAGCAGTCAGCCCCAGCATTTT
>-|TRBV14|TRBJ1-3|-
CASSQINSGNTIYF
TGTGCCAGCAGCCAAATAAACTCTGGAAACACCATATATTTT
>-|TRBV12-2|TRBJ1-2|-
CASRRDLPSYGYTF
TGTGCAAGTCGCCGTGACCTACCCTCCTATGGCTACACCTTC